This T cell receptor (beta chain) was documented in a study of CD8+CD57+ T cells in acquired aplastic anemia. V was shortened by 5 bases and J by 10 bases, with 12 bases between the two germline ends. The CDR3 is made up of 13 amino acids. Germline-derived CDR1 and CDR2 are MDHEN and SYDVKM. An expansion of CD8+CD57+ cells by flow cytometry had been shown in patients chosen for sequencing. The study sampled blood from patients who had received no therapy. With regard to this clonotype: What it binds is not known. A clone one base away is much larger, so this may be a read error.

Overall study results and limits: Sharing between patients and controls was observed for twenty-nine CD8+ CDR3 sequences.

Investigators profiled TCR beta VDJ and CDR3 from genomic DNA template. TCRdb re-analysed the reads in MiXCR, keeping a single row per CDR3 protein. Of over 150,000 distinct CDR3 sequences in the sample, about 45% were seen once. This receptor was taken from a human donor with aplastic anemia. Specimen: sorted CD4+, CD8+, or CD8+CD57+ T cells (not recorded which) from PBMCs. The chain carries TRBV28 and TRBJ1-6; D is unresolved. The CDR3 here is CASSLPAPSPLHF. CDR3 sequence (DNA): TGTGCCAGCAGTCTTCCAGCCCCCTCACCCCTCCACTTT.